This T cell receptor beta chain was sequenced in a study of shared clonotypes between healthy human individuals. Across the study: A couple of female and a few male donors aged 18 to 49 were enrolled.

This CDR3 is built from 16 residues. The V end was cut by 4 bases, the J end by 1 base, with 16 bases between. The germline gives CDR1 SGDLS, CDR2 YYNGEE. Assay used: immunoSEQ multiplex PCR; TCRdb lists only in-frame clones, some missing. The repertoire includes 450,000 to 500,000 clones, around four fifths of them detected once, and around 13% sits in the top ten. Nashville, Tennessee was home to all donors, each a Caucasian adult. This clone occurred many times. Sequences were obtained from PBMCs. This clonotype was obtained from a woman aged 40 to 50 in good health. Some clones in this sample may be carry-over from other donors' samples. The J gene is TRBJ2-3, the V gene TRBV9; D tentatively reads TRBD1 or TRBD2 (5 bases each). CDR3 in DNA: TGTGCCAGCAGCACCACCCGGGACGCCCGCACAGATACGCAGTATTTT. This gives the protein CASSTTRDARTDTQYF.